Below are 30 T cell receptor beta chains sequenced from a single sample in a study of blood T cells in healthy people across ages. The authors ran a second PCR of about 6 to 11 cycles using a sample-barcoded 5' primer and a J-beta primer mix. TCRdb itself ran the 5' RACE reads through MiXCR, one entry per CDR3 protein. The repertoire holds about 630,000 distinct CDR3 sequences, with around 21% as singletons. The sample consisted of blood. The receptor set was obtained from a man in his 70s in good health.

This clonotype was seen a handful of times. The rearrangement joins TRBV15 to TRBJ1-3; D is possibly TRBD1 (5 bases). Between the trimmed V and J ends, which lost 5 bases and 0 bases, there was a span of 5 bases. The germline gives CDR1 LNHNV, CDR2 YYDKDF (reference sequence). This CDR3 has 13 residues. Here the CDR3 DNA reads TGTGCCACCAGCGGGGGCTCTGGAAACACCATATATTTT. It yields the protein CATSGGSGNTIYF.

This clonotype came up many times. This chain links TRBV9 with TRBJ2-1; TRBD2 matches 11 bases. Trimming cost V 4 bases and J 7 bases; bases outside gene matches: 7. Germline V gene lookup returns CDR1 SGDLS and CDR2 YYNGEE. This CDR3 has 15 amino acids. The CDR3 nucleotides are TGTGCCAGCAGCCCGAGTAGCGGGAGGGCTAATGAGCAGTTCTTC. It encodes CASSPSSGRANEQFF.

This sequence joins TRBV7-9 and TRBJ2-5; 9 bases map to TRBD1. The closer fit of TRBJ2-7 to the DNA end suggests the J call may be wrong. Germline V gene data show CDR1 as SEHNR and CDR2 as FQNEAQ (reference sequence). This CDR3 spans 13 amino acids. The CDR3 here is CASNRDRDGEQYF. As DNA, the CDR3 is TGTGCCAGCAACCGGGACAGGGACGGCGAGCAGTACTTC.

In this sample, this clonotype turned up many times. An end of the junction does not agree with germline; a read error may underlie this. This rearrangement joins TRBV3-1 to TRBJ2-1, with D uncertain. CDR1 and CDR2 (germline): LGHDT, YNNKEL (reference sequence). The CDR3 sequence is 12 residues long. CDR3 in amino acids: CASSQGSNEQFF. The CDR3 DNA reads TGCGCCAGCAGCCAAGGTAGCAATGAGCAGTTCTTC.

This clonotype has more than one count but fewer than ten. The chain uses TRBV9 and TRBJ1-1; D not certain. V dropped 2 bases and J dropped 1 base, with 9 bases sitting between them. The germline CDR1 and CDR2 sequences are SGDLS and YYNGEE. The CDR3 sequence is 14 residues long. As DNA, the CDR3 is TGTGCCAGCAGCGTCCGGGCCGCGAACACTGAAGCTTTCTTT. It translates to CASSVRAANTEAFF.

The chain joins TRBV10-3 to TRBJ2-6, with D possibly matching TRBD1 (6 bases). The germline V gene encodes CDR1 ENHRY and CDR2 SYGVKD. Trimming removed 7 bases at V and 6 bases at J, with 10 bases between. The CDR3 is made up of 13 amino acids. The CDR3 region has the DNA TGTGCCATCACAGGGGATGCGGCCAACGTCCTGACTTTC. Amino acid sequence: CAITGDAANVLTF.

In this sample, this clonotype turned up many times. The chain links TRBV9 to TRBJ2-7; 9 positions match TRBD2. Germline lookup yields CDR1 SGDLS and CDR2 YYNGEE. The CDR3 length is 16 residues. With 0 bases clipped from V and 2 bases from J, the junction kept 6 bases outside the gene matches. DNA for the CDR3: TGTGCCAGCAGCGTAGGCAATAGCGGGAGAACCTACGAGCAGTACTTC. Its translation: CASSVGNSGRTYEQYF.

In its sample, this clonotype was seen a few times. The chain combines TRBV24-1 with TRBJ1-5; tentative D call: TRBD1 (5 bases). Germline CDR1 KGHDR, CDR2 SFDVKD. The V end was cut by 3 bases, the J end by 4 bases, with 12 bases between. The CDR3 extends over 15 amino acids. The CDR3 DNA is TGTGCCACCAGTGATCCGGGACCGTCGAATCAGCCCCAGCATTTT. This translates into CATSDPGPSNQPQHF.

The V call is TRBV20-1, the J call TRBJ2-5, with D perhaps TRBD2 (5 bases). Per the germline V gene, CDR1 is DFQATT and CDR2 is SNEGSKA (reference sequence). The V and J ends lost 3 bases and 4 bases respectively, with 15 bases between them. This CDR3 is built from 14 residues. Written as DNA, the CDR3 is TGCAGTGCTAGCCCCGCGGGTCTGGGAGAGACCCAGTACTTC. Protein: CSASPAGLGETQYF.

Only a few counts were recorded for this clonotype. The rearrangement joins TRBV7-2 to TRBJ2-2, with 12 bases identical to TRBD2. This CDR3 contains 17 residues. With V trimmed by 7 bases and J by 5 bases, 11 bases remained unmatched. Germline values: CDR1 SGHTA, CDR2 FQGNSA. CDR3 DNA: TGTGCCAGCACCTCTCTAGCGGGAGGGTTTAGGACCGGGGAGCTGTTTTTT. This sequence encodes CASTSLAGGFRTGELFF. The whole variable domain, remainder taken from reference TRBV7-2 and TRBJ2-2, is GAGVSQSPSNKVTEKGKDVELRCDPISGHTALYWYRQSLGQGLEFLIYFQGNSAPDKSGLPSDRFSAERTGGSVSTLTIQRTQQEDSAVYLCASTSLAGGFRTGELFFGEGSRLTVL.

This clonotype came up a few times. This chain links TRBV11-2 with TRBJ2-3; the D is unclear. CDR3 length: 14 residues. Germline V gene sequence: CDR1 SGHAT, CDR2 FQNNGV. V gave up 5 bases and J gave up 8 bases, with 17 bases separating them. DNA for the CDR3: TGTGCCAGCAGCCTATCGCCTCAGCGAGGTACGCAGTATTTT. Protein: CASSLSPQRGTQYF.

A few counts support this clonotype. The V call is TRBV7-9, the J call TRBJ2-3, with 10 bases matching TRBD2. This CDR3 contains 18 residues. The V and J ends lost 5 bases and 0 bases, in that order; junction bases with no gene match: 11. Germline V lookup: CDR1 SEHNR, CDR2 FQNEAQ (reference sequence). The CDR3 loop reads CASSESSGSRFSTDTQYF. CDR3 sequence (DNA): TGTGCCAGCAGCGAATCTAGCGGGAGTAGGTTTAGCACAGATACGCAGTATTTT.

This rearrangement joins TRBV6-1 to TRBJ1-3; tentatively, D is TRBD1 (5 bases). The length of the CDR3 is 16 residues. Germline V gene lookup returns CDR1 MNHNS and CDR2 SASEGT. Trimming cost V 7 bases and J 4 bases, with 20 bases left between them. CDR3 nucleotide sequence: TGTGCCAGCACCAACATGATGGGGACCCTAGGAAACACCATATATTTT. Protein sequence: CASTNMMGTLGNTIYF.

The chain couples TRBV6-4 to TRBJ2-2; a weak D match, TRBD2 (5 bases). Germline V CDR1 and CDR2: MRHNA, SNTAGT. CDR3 length: 13 residues. V lost 6 bases and J 6 bases, leaving 11 bases between the germline ends. CDR3 DNA sequence: TGTGCCAGCAGCGCCACTAGTCCCGGGGAGCTGTTTTTT. It translates to CASSATSPGELFF.

The gene calls are TRBV6-5 and TRBJ2-3; 8 bases are shared with TRBD1. With 6 bases clipped from V and 0 bases from J, the junction kept 8 bases outside the gene matches. The length of the CDR3 is 16 residues. The germline gives CDR1 MNHEY, CDR2 SVGAGI. Here the CDR3 reads CASRRTGRGSTDTQYF. CDR3 sequence (DNA): TGTGCCAGCAGAAGGACAGGGCGGGGTAGCACAGATACGCAGTATTTT.

V and J are TRBV20-1 and TRBJ1-1; D possibly corresponds to TRBD1 (5 bases). V lost 1 base and J 1 base, leaving 13 bases between the germline ends. Looked up from germline, CDR1 is DFQATT and CDR2 is SNEGSKA (reference sequence). The CDR3 consists of 15 residues. CDR3 in DNA: TGCAGTGCTAGAGTCGGGGACTTTGAGAACACTGAAGCTTTCTTT. This encodes CSARVGDFENTEAFF.

This chain uses TRBV5-6 with TRBJ2-5; D possibly corresponds to TRBD1 (5 bases). The CDR3 length is 14 residues. V lost 3 bases and J 4 bases, leaving 13 bases between the germline ends. Germline values: CDR1 SGHDT, CDR2 YYEEEE. CDR3 region: CASSSPTGLETQYF. CDR3 DNA sequence: TGTGCCAGCAGCTCTCCTACAGGATTAGAGACCCAGTACTTC.

This clonotype has at least ten counts. The genes are TRBV7-2 and TRBJ2-7, with a tentative D call TRBD2 (6 bases). This CDR3 has 15 amino acids. V gave up 5 bases and J gave up 4 bases, with 18 bases separating them. Germline values: CDR1 SGHTA, CDR2 FQGNSA. CDR3 bases: TGTGCCAGCAGCGGTCCCTTCGGAGGGGTTTACGAGCAGTACTTC. This gives the protein CASSGPFGGVYEQYF.

The J gene is TRBJ2-3, the V gene TRBV5-6, with D possibly being TRBD1 or TRBD2 (5 bases each). This CDR3 region has 15 residues. V dropped 4 bases and J dropped 2 bases, with 14 bases sitting between them. Germline loops: CDR1 SGHDT, CDR2 YYEEEE. CDR3 bases: TGTGCCAGCAGCCAGCCGGGACCCAACACAGATACGCAGTATTTT. This translates into CASSQPGPNTDTQYF.

In this sample, this clonotype turned up once. The chain carries TRBV6-6 and TRBJ2-1; D might be TRBD2 (6 bases). V lost 5 bases, J lost 13 bases, and 15 bases lay in between. The CDR3 covers 12 residues. CDR1 and CDR2 (germline): MNHNY, SVGAGI (reference sequence). The CDR3 protein is CASSPASAPQFF. For the CDR3, the DNA is TGTGCCAGCAGTCCCGCTAGCGCCCCTCAGTTCTTC.

V is TRBV12-3 or TRBV12-4 and J is TRBJ2-3; 7 bases align to TRBD2. V was clipped by 5 bases and J by 0 bases; unmatched bases: 14. This CDR3 is built from 18 residues. CDR3 sequence: CASSPRGKGGASTDTQYF. In nucleotides, the CDR3 is TGTGCCAGCAGTCCCCGGGGTAAGGGAGGGGCTAGCACAGATACGCAGTATTTT.

The chain links TRBV29-1 to TRBJ2-1, with D unresolved. Germline V gene lookup returns CDR1 SQVTM and CDR2 ANQGSEA. The CDR3 covers 15 residues. Deletions cut 4 bases from V and 0 bases from J, with 13 bases between. Written as DNA, the CDR3 is TGCAGCGTTGCCGGTAGCTACGACTCCTACAATGAGCAGTTCTTC. Translating it yields CSVAGSYDSYNEQFF.

This chain links TRBV5-4 with TRBJ1-1; D is perhaps TRBD1 (6 bases). CDR1 is SGHNT, CDR2 YYREEE, per germline (reference sequence). V was pared by 1 base and J by 0 bases, with 16 bases between. This CDR3 is 17 amino acids long. In DNA form, the CDR3 reads TGTGCCAGCAGCTTGTATGGGGCAGGGGTCATGAACACTGAAGCTTTCTTT. Its protein product is CASSLYGAGVMNTEAFF.

This clonotype came up a few times. The chain links TRBV15 to TRBJ1-4; 8 nucleotides agree with TRBD1. V was clipped by 1 base and J by 5 bases; unmatched bases: 3. The CDR3 contains 15 residues. Germline values: CDR1 LNHNV, CDR2 YYDKDF (reference sequence). The CDR3 nucleotides read TGTGCCACCAGCAGAGGAAGGACAGGGAATGAAAAACTGTTTTTT. This sequence encodes CATSRGRTGNEKLFF.

This chain links TRBV5-1 with TRBJ2-1; TRBD2 matches 10 bases. Germline trimming cut 4 bases from V and 0 bases from J; bases unmatched to any gene: 10. Germline CDR1 and CDR2: SGHRS and YFSETQ. The CDR3 consists of 18 residues. DNA for the CDR3: TGCGCCAGCAGCGCCCTGGGAGCGGGAGGGTTCTCCTACAATGAGCAGTTCTTC. Amino acids: CASSALGAGGFSYNEQFF.

The chain has TRBV4-2 and TRBJ2-7; tentative D call: TRBD1 (6 bases). The CDR3 has 14 residues. The V and J ends lost 5 bases and 0 bases respectively, with 11 bases between them. Germline V gives CDR1 LGHNA, CDR2 YNFKEQ. CDR3: CASSAYRDSYEQYF. The CDR3 DNA is TGTGCCAGCAGCGCCTACAGGGACTCCTACGAGCAGTACTTC.

This clonotype was counted a few times. The chain uses TRBV6-5 and TRBJ2-5, with D possibly being TRBD1 (5 bases). Germline-derived CDR1 and CDR2 are MNHEY and SVGAGI. Trimming stripped 0 bases from V and 2 bases from J, with 13 bases between. The CDR3 is made up of 16 amino acids. This CDR3 reads CASSYSTVGRQETQYF. In DNA form, the CDR3 reads TGTGCCAGCAGTTACTCGACTGTGGGGCGACAAGAGACCCAGTACTTC.

This clonotype turned up a few times. V usage is TRBV27 and J usage is TRBJ2-1, with TRBD2 matching over 13 bases. V lost 4 bases to trimming and J lost 2 bases; unmatched junction nucleotides: 14. The CDR3 contains 20 residues. Germline-derived CDR1 and CDR2 are MNHEY and SMNVEV (reference sequence). DNA of the CDR3: TGTGCCAGCAGTTATAGGATACTAGCGGGAGGGCGGTCCCCCTACAATGAGCAGTTCTTC. This gives the protein CASSYRILAGGRSPYNEQFF.

V usage is TRBV7-8 and J usage is TRBJ1-5; D not resolved. The germline V and J ends were trimmed by 5 bases and 0 bases, with 14 bases remaining between them. CDR3 length: 16 residues. Germline CDR1 reads SGHVS; CDR2 reads FQNEAQ. The CDR3 DNA follows: TGTGCCAGCAGCAGAGACGAGGGATATAGCAATCAGCCCCAGCATTTT. Translating gives CASSRDEGYSNQPQHF.

A few counts support this clonotype. This sequence joins TRBV7-9 and TRBJ2-5, with D maybe TRBD2 (6 bases). The end of the DNA is better explained by TRBJ2-1, so the J call may be wrong. The CDR3 is made up of 15 amino acids. The germline gives CDR1 SEHNR, CDR2 FQNEAQ (reference sequence). The CDR3 protein is CASSKTRSPTDEQFF. CDR3 nucleotides: TGTGCCAGCAGCAAGACTAGATCCCCTACGGATGAGCAGTTCTTC.